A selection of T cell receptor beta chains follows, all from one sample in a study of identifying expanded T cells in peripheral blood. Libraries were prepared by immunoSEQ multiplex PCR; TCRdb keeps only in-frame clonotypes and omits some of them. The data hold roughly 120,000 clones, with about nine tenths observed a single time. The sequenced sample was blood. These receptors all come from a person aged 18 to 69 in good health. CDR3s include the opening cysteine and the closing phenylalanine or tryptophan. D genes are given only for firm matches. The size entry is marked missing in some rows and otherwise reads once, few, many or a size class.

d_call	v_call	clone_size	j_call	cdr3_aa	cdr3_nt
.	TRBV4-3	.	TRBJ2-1	CASRLDGSSYNEQFF	TGCGCCAGCAGGCTCGACGGAAGCTCCTACAATGAGCAGTTCTTC
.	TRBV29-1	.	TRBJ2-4	CSVVPQLAKNIQYF	TGCAGCGTTGTGCCACAACTAGCCAAAAACATTCAGTACTTC
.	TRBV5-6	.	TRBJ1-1	CASSLAGTANTEAFF	TGTGCCAGCAGCTTGGCCGGGACGGCGAACACTGAAGCTTTCTTT
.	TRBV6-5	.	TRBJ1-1	CASSYPPGTKAFF	TGTGCCAGCAGTTACCCGCCAGGGACGAAGGCTTTCTTT
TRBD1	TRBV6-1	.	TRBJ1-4	CASTEGTGVAEKLFF	TGTGCCAGCACCGAAGGGACAGGGGTCGCTGAAAAACTGTTTTTT
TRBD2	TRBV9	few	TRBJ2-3	CASSASTTSGSTDTQYF	TGTGCCAGCAGCGCGAGCACGACTAGCGGGAGCACAGATACGCAGTATTTT
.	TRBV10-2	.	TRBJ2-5	CASSESTVVTQYF	TGCGCCAGCAGTGAGTCGACAGTAGTGACCCAGTACTTC
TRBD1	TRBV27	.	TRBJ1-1	CASSFGQGPRIGTEAFF	TGTGCCAGCAGTTTCGGACAGGGTCCTAGAATTGGCACTGAAGCTTTCTTT
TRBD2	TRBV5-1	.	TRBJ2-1	CASSSTSGSPMNEQFF	TGCGCCAGCAGTTCGACTAGCGGGAGCCCCATGAATGAGCAGTTCTTC
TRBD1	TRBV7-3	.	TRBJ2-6	CASSSTDRAVSGANVLTF	TGTGCCAGCAGCTCAACGGACAGGGCAGTTTCTGGGGCCAACGTCCTGACTTTC
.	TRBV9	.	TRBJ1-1	CASSVAPGQNTEAFF	TGTGCCAGCAGCGTTGCCCCGGGCCAGAACACTGAAGCTTTCTTT
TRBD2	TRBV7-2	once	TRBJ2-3	CASTIEPLRSGASTDTQYF	TGTGCCAGCACCATTGAACCCTTGAGAAGCGGGGCCAGCACAGATACGCAGTATTTT
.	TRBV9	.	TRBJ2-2	CASSETGFTGELFF	TGTGCCAGCAGTGAGACCGGGTTCACCGGGGAGCTGTTTTTT
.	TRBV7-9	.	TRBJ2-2	CASSLVQPDTGELFF	TGTGCCAGCAGCTTAGTTCAGCCGGACACCGGGGAGCTGTTTTTT
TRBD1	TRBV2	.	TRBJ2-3	CASRRQGFGTDTQYF	TGTGCCAGCAGACGACAGGGTTTTGGCACAGATACGCAGTATTTT
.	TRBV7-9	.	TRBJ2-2	CASPEWGNTGELFF	TGTGCCAGTCCCGAATGGGGGAACACCGGGGAGCTGTTTTTT
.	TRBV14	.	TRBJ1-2	CASSQVRGAGFHGYTF	TGTGCCAGCAGCCAAGTACGAGGCGCAGGTTTCCATGGCTACACCTTC
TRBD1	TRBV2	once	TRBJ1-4	CASKDRGGNEKLFF	TGTGCCAGCAAGGACAGGGGGGGTAATGAAAAACTGTTTTTT
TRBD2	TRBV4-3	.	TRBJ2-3	CASSLGLAATSTDTQYF	TGCGCCAGCAGCCTCGGACTAGCGGCGACTAGCACAGATACGCAGTATTTT
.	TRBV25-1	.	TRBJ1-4	CASSEYLGGNEKLFF	TGTGCCAGCAGTGAATACTTGGGGGGGAACGAAAAACTGTTTTTT
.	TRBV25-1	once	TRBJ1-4	CASSPRLGAEKLFF	TGTGCCAGCAGTCCGCGTCTGGGAGCTGAAAAACTGTTTTTT
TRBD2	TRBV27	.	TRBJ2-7	CASSLSASLWTSGGPTGFEQYF	TGTGCCAGCAGTTTATCGGCATCACTTTGGACTAGCGGGGGGCCCACCGGTTTCGAGCAGTACTTC
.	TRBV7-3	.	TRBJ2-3	CASSPTGHTSADTQYF	TGTGCCAGCAGTCCAACTGGGCATACTAGTGCAGATACGCAGTATTTT
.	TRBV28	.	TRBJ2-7	CASSLSPYEQYF	TGTGCCAGCAGCCTATCCCCCTACGAGCAGTACTTC
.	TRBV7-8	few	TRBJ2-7	CASIPRVDYTYEQYF	TGTGCCAGCATCCCGAGGGTGGACTATACCTACGAGCAGTACTTC
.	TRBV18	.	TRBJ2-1	CASSPSTASGEFF	TGTGCCAGCTCACCCTCGACCGCGTCGGGTGAGTTCTTC
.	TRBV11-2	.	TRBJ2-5	CASSFKGESTQYF	TGTGCCAGCAGCTTTAAAGGGGAGAGTACCCAGTACTTC
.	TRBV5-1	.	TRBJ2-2	CASSIRENTGELFF	TGCGCCAGCAGCATCAGGGAGAACACCGGGGAGCTGTTTTTT
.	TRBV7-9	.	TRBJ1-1	CASSLEGNTEAFF	TGTGCCAGCAGCTTAGAGGGGAACACTGAAGCTTTCTTT
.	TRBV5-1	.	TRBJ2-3	CASSLEGPDTDTQYF	TGCGCCAGCAGCTTGGAGGGCCCGGACACAGATACGCAGTATTTT
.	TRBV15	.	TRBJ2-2	CATSTGVGELFF	TGTGCCACCAGCACAGGGGTAGGGGAGCTGTTTTTT
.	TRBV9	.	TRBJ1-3	CASSVESGNTIYF	TGTGCCAGCAGCGTAGAATCTGGAAACACCATATATTTT
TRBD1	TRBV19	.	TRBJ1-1	CASSITGTGNTEAFF	TGTGCCAGTAGTATAACGGGGACAGGGAACACTGAAGCTTTCTTT
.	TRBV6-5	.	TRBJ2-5	CASSYSGTQYF	TGTGCCAGCAGTTACTCGGGGACCCAGTACTTC
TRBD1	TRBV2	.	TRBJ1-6	CASRDRGQNSPLHF	TGTGCCAGCAGGGACAGGGGCCAAAATTCACCCCTCCACTTT
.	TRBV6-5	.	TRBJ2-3	CASSYFTSRTDTQYF	TGTGCCAGCAGTTACTTCACTAGCCGCACAGATACGCAGTATTTT
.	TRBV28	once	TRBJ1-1	CASSFAQPKNTEAFF	TGTGCCAGCAGTTTCGCGCAACCGAAGAACACTGAAGCTTTCTTT
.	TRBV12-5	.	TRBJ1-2	CASGLQGLLGYTF	TGTGCTAGTGGTCTCCAAGGACTGCTGGGCTACACCTTC
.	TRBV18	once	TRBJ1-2	CASSEDSSYGYTF	TGTGCCAGCTCAGAGGACAGCAGCTATGGCTACACCTTC
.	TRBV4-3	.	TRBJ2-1	CASSQAGTRSYNEQFF	TGCGCCAGCAGCCAGGCCGGGACACGCTCCTACAATGAGCAGTTCTTC
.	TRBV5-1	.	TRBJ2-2	CASSFTPGELFF	TGCGCCAGCAGCTTTACGCCCGGGGAGCTGTTTTTT
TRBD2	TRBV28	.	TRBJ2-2	CASTGLAAKFDTGELFF	TGTGCCAGCACGGGACTAGCGGCTAAATTTGACACCGGGGAGCTGTTTTTT
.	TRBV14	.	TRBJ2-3	CASSQNRYSPRTDTQYF	TGTGCCAGCAGCCAGAACCGCTACAGCCCCCGCACAGATACGCAGTATTTT
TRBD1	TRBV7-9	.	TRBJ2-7	CASSSVIPRQGVSYEQYF	TGTGCCAGCAGCTCCGTTATACCGCGACAGGGCGTTTCCTACGAGCAGTACTTC
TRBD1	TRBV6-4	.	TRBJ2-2	CASSDEQGASTGELFF	TGTGCCAGCAGTGACGAACAGGGGGCGAGCACCGGGGAGCTGTTTTTT
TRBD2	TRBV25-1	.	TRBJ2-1	CASQPLAGAEQFF	TGTGCCAGCCAGCCTCTAGCGGGAGCTGAGCAGTTCTTC
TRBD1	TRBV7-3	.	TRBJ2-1	CASSPTGGPYNEQFF	TGTGCCAGCAGCCCGACAGGGGGTCCCTACAATGAGCAGTTCTTC
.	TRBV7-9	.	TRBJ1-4	CASSLARLEEKLFF	TGTGCCAGCAGCTTAGCGCGGCTGGAGGAAAAACTGTTTTTT
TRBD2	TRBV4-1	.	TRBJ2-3	CASSQLAGGDTQYF	TGCGCCAGCAGCCAATTGGCGGGAGGAGATACGCAGTATTTT
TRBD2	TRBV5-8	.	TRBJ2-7	CASSLELAGGSYEQYF	TGTGCCAGCAGCTTGGAACTAGCGGGAGGGTCCTACGAGCAGTACTTC
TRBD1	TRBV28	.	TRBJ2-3	CASEGATRSTDTQYF	TGTGCCAGCGAGGGGGCTACCAGAAGCACAGATACGCAGTATTTT
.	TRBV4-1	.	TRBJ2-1	CASSRGPPRNEQFF	TGCGCCAGCAGCCGAGGACCTCCTCGGAATGAGCAGTTCTTC
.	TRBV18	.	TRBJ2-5	CVSSPGGVPEGTQYF	TGTGTCAGCTCACCAGGGGGGGTGCCTGAGGGGACCCAGTACTTC
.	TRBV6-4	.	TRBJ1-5	CASKIVDQPQHF	TGTGCCAGCAAGATTGTCGATCAGCCCCAGCATTTT